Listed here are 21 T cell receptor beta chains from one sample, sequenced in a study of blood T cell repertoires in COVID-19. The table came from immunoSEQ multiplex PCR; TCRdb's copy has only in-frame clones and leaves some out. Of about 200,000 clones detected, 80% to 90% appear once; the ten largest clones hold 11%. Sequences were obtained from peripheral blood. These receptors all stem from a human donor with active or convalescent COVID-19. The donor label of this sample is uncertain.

The CDR3 region is CAWSADPNTEAFF. The CDR3 DNA sequence: TGTGCCTGGAGCGCGGATCCGAACACTGAAGCTTTCTTT. The chain joins TRBV30 to TRBJ1-1, with D hard to call. Trimming pared 3 bases from V and 1 base from J, leaving 9 bases between. This CDR3 is 13 amino acids long. The V gene's germline CDR1 is GTSNPN and CDR2 SVGIG (reference sequence). Full variable domain (missing parts from reference TRBV30 and TRBJ1-1): SQTIHQWPATLVQPVGSPLSLECTVEGTSNPNLYWYRQAAGRGLQLLFYSVGIGQISSEVPQNLSASRPQDRQFILSSKKLLLSDSGFYLCAWSADPNTEAFFGQGTRLTVV.

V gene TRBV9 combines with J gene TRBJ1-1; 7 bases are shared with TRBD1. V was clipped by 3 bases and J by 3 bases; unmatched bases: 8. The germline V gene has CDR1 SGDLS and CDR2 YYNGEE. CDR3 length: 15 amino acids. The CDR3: CASSGIQGDHTEAFF. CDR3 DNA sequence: TGTGCCAGCAGCGGGATCCAGGGGGACCACACTGAAGCTTTCTTT.

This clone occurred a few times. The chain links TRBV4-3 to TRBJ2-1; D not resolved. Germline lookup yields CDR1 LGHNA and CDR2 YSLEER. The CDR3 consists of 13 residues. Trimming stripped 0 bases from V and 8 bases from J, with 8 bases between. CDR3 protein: CASSQDWHDEQFF. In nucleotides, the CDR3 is TGCGCCAGCAGCCAAGATTGGCACGATGAGCAGTTCTTC.

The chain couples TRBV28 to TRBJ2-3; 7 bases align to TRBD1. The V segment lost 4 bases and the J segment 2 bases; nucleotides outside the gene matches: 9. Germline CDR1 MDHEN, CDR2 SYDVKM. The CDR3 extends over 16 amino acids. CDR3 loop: CASSSARQGVTDTQYF. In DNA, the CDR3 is TGTGCCAGCAGTTCCGCCCGACAGGGAGTCACAGATACGCAGTATTTT.

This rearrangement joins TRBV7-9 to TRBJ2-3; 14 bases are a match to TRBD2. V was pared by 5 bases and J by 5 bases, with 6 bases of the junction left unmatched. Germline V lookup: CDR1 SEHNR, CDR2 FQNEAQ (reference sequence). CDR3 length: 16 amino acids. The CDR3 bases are TGTGCCAGCAGCAGGGGACTAGCGGGAGCGGTAGATACGCAGTATTTT. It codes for CASSRGLAGAVDTQYF.

The CDR3 DNA reads TGCGCCAGCAGCTTGGGAGCGGGAGCACTGCTTGAGCAGTTCTTC. Protein product: CASSLGAGALLEQFF. The chain combines TRBV5-1 with TRBJ2-1, with 8 bases aligning to TRBD2. Per the germline V gene, CDR1 is SGHRS and CDR2 is YFSETQ. Losses at the gene ends were 0 bases for V and 9 bases for J; bases not matched to a gene: 8. CDR3 length: 15 residues.

In nucleotides, the CDR3 is TGTGCCAGCAGCGTCAGAAATGAGCAGTTCTTC. This translates into CASSVRNEQFF. This chain uses TRBV9 with TRBJ2-1, with D unresolved. Trimming removed 2 bases from V and 7 bases from J, with 4 bases in between. The CDR3 has 11 residues. The germline V gene has CDR1 SGDLS and CDR2 YYNGEE. Complete variable domain (other parts from reference TRBV9 and TRBJ2-1): DSGVTQTPKHLITATGQRVTLRCSPRSGDLSVYWYQQSLDQGLQFLIQYYNGEERAKGNILERFSAQQFPDLHSELNLSSLELGDSALYFCASSVRNEQFFGPGTRLTVL.

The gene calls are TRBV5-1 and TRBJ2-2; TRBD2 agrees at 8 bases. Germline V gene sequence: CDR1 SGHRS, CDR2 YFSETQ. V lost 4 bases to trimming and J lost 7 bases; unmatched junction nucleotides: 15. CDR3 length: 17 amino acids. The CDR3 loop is CASSPDPASGLNGELFF. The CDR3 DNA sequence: TGCGCCAGCAGCCCCGATCCGGCTAGCGGGCTGAACGGGGAGCTGTTTTTT.

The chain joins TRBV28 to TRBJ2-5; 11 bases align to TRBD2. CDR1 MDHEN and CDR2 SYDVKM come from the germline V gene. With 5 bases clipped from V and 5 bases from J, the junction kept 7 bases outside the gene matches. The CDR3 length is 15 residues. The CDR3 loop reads CASSNSGGARETQYF. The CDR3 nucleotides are TGTGCCAGCAGTAATAGCGGGGGGGCCAGGGAGACCCAGTACTTC. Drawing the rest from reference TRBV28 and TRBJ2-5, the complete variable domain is DVKVTQSSRYLVKRTGEKVFLECVQDMDHENMFWYRQDPGLGLRLIYFSYDVKMKEKGDIPEGYSVSREKKERFSLILESASTNQTSMYLCASSNSGGARETQYFGPGTRLLVL.

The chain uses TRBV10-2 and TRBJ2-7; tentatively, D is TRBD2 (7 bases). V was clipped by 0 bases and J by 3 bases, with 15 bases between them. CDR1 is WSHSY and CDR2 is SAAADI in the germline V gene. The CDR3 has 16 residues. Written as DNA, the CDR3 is TGCGCCAGCAGTGAGTCGATTAGGGGGGGGAGCTACGAGCAGTACTTC. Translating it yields CASSESIRGGSYEQYF.

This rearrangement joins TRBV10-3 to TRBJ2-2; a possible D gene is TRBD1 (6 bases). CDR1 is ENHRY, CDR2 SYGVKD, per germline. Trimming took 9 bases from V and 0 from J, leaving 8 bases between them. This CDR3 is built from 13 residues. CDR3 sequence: CAIGTPNTGELFF. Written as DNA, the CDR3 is TGTGCCATAGGGACACCGAACACCGGGGAGCTGTTTTTT.

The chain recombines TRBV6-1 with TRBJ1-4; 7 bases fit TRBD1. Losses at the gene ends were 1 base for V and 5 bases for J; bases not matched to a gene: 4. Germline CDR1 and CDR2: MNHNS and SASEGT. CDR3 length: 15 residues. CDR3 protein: CASSEGQGLNEKLFF. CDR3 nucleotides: TGTGCCAGCAGTGAAGGACAGGGATTAAATGAAAAACTGTTTTTT.

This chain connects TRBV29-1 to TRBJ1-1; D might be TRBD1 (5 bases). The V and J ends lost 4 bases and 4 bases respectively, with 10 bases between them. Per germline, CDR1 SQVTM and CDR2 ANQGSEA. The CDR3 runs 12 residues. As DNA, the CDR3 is TGCAGCGTTGGACGGGGGAGCACTGAAGCTTTCTTT. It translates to CSVGRGSTEAFF.

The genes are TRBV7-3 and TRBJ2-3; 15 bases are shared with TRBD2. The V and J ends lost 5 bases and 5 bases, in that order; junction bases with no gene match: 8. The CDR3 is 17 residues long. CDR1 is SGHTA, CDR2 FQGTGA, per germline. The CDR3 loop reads CASSRGLAGGLLDTQYF. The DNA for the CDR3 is TGTGCCAGCAGCCGGGGACTAGCGGGGGGCTTGTTAGATACGCAGTATTTT.

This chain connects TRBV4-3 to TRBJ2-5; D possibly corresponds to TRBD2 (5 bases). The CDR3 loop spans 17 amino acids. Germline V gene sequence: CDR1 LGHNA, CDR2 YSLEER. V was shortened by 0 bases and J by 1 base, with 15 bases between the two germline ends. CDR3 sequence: CASSQDIGLGRQETQYF. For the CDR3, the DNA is TGCGCCAGCAGCCAAGATATAGGACTCGGCCGCCAAGAGACCCAGTACTTC.

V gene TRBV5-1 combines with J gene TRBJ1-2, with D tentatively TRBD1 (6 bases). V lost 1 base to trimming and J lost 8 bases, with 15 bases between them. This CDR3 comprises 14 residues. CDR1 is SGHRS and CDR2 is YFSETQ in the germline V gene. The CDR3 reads CASSLRQDGLGYTF. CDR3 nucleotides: TGCGCCAGCAGCTTGAGACAGGATGGGTTAGGCTACACCTTC.

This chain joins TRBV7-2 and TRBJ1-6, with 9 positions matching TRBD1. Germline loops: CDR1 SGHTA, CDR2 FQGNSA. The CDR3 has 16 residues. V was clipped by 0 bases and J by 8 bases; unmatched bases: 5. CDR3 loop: CASSLAHGQGYSPLHF. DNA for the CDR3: TGTGCCAGCAGCTTAGCGCACGGACAGGGGTATTCACCCCTCCACTTT. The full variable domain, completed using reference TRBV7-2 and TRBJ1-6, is GAGVSQSPSNKVTEKGKDVELRCDPISGHTALYWYRQSLGQGLEFLIYFQGNSAPDKSGLPSDRFSAERTGGSVSTLTIQRTQQEDSAVYLCASSLAHGQGYSPLHFGNGTRLTVT.

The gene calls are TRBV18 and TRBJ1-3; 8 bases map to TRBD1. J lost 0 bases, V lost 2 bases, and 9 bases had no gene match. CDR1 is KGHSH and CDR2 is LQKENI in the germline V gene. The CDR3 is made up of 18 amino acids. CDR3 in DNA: TGTGCCAGCTCACCATATGGGACAGGTCAATTCTCTGGAAACACCATATATTTT. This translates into CASSPYGTGQFSGNTIYF.

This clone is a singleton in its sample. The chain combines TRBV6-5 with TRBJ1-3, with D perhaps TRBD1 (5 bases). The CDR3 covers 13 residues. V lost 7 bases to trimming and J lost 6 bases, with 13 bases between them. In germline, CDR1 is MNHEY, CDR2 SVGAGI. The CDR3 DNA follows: TGTGCCAGCAATGGAGGGGATGAAAACACCATATATTTT. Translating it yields CASNGGDENTIYF.

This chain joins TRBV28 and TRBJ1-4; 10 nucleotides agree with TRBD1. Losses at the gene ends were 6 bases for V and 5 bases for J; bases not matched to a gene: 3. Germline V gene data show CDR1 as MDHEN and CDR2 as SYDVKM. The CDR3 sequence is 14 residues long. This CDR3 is CASSRTGGNEKLFF. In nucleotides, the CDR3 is TGTGCCAGCAGCCGGACAGGGGGAAATGAAAAACTGTTTTTT.

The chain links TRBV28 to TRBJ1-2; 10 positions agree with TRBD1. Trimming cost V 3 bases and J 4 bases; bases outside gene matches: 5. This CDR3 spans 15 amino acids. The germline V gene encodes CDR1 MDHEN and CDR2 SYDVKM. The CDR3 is CASSLGTGAPYGYTF. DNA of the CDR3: TGTGCCAGCAGTTTGGGGACAGGGGCACCCTATGGCTACACCTTC.